This T cell receptor beta chain appears in the sequencing data of a study of beta chain features in type 1 diabetes. General study findings and limits: Shortening of TCRB CDR3s, moderate but significant, appeared in all four CD4+ subsets of Type 1 diabetes patients.

A note on this clone: Its specificity is unknown.

Expressed TCRB transcripts were sequenced because the isolated RNA had all been reverse transcribed beforehand. Profiling relied on immunoSEQ multiplex PCR, and the TCRdb table lists in-frame clones only, not all of them. Among roughly 150,000 clones listed, 7.8% were seen once. J gave up 7 bases and V 3 bases, and 10 bases lay outside the gene matches. This CDR3 has 16 amino acids. Germline lookup yields CDR1 SEHNR and CDR2 FQNEAQ (reference sequence). The sequence was obtained from a woman aged 40 to 50 with type 1 diabetes. Sequenced: central memory CD4+ T cells from blood. This chain connects TRBV7-9 to TRBJ2-1, with 9 bases fitting TRBD2. In DNA form, the CDR3 reads TGTGCCAGCAGCTTTTCCAGCGGGAGGCTTTTAAATGAGCAGTTCTTC. It specifies CASSFSSGRLLNEQFF. The full variable domain, rest sourced from reference TRBV7-9 and TRBJ2-1, is DTGVSQNPRHKITKRGQNVTFRCDPISEHNRLYWYRQTLGQGPEFLTYFQNEAQLEKSRLLSDRFSAERPKGSFSTLEIQRTEQGDSAMYLCASSFSSGRLLNEQFFGPGTRLTVL.